The T cell receptor beta chain described here comes from a study of metastatic and nonmetastatic thyroid tumors. Study-wide background: Across blood and tumor or nodule tissue, repertoires from malignant and benign thyroid patients were compared with one another.

CDR3 size: 15 residues. Germline CDR1 LGHNA, CDR2 YNFKEQ. Trimming took 7 bases from V and 5 from J, leaving 20 bases between them. The sample holds many counts of this clone. Its antigen is unidentified. Thyroid surgery was preceded by no treatment in any patient. Via MiXCR, TCRdb re-called the PCR reads. This repertoire shows about 82,000 clones, around 13% found once; its top ten account for over 7%. Regarding the study as a whole: Malignant thyroid tumors reportedly exceeded benign nodules significantly in TCR beta diversity, with the difference appearing in blood and tumor.

What was sequenced was tumor tissue. V gene TRBV4-2 combines with J gene TRBJ1-1; D remains ambiguous. This sequence was found in a female donor with papillary thyroid cancer or a benign thyroid nodule (not recorded which). Some clones in this sample may be carry-over from other donors' samples. CDR3 protein: CASILRGPRVTEAFF. The CDR3 DNA sequence: TGTGCCAGCATCCTGAGAGGGCCGAGGGTGACTGAAGCTTTCTTT.